One and the same sample provided the 3 T cell receptor beta chains below, sequenced in a study of Ad26.COV2.S vaccination and SARS-CoV-2 variants. Measured with immunoSEQ multiplex PCR; TCRdb has only the in-frame clones, and not every one. This sample has fewer than 900,000 clones; approximately 88% occur once, and the top ten carry around 1.5%. Treatment reported: about 20 received Ad26.COV2.S at low or high dose, single or two shots; roughly five received placebo; per-sample allocation not given. Sampling was performed 63 days after the first vaccine or placebo injection. The sample consisted of peripheral blood, taken in a trial of Ad26.COV2.S vaccine versus placebo. Receptors originate from a person between 18 and 60 years old who received the Ad26.COV2.S COVID-19 vaccine or a placebo.

The gene calls are TRBV10-3 and TRBJ2-2; D not resolved. The germline V gene encodes CDR1 ENHRY and CDR2 SYGVKD. The CDR3 totals 11 residues. Here the CDR3 reads CVHRIPGELFF. DNA for the CDR3: TGTGTCCATCGGATTCCCGGGGAGCTGTTTTTT.

CDR3 loop: CAWSLQGNQPQHF. CDR3 nucleotide sequence: TGTGCCTGGAGTCTTCAGGGGAATCAGCCCCAGCATTTT. This chain links TRBV30 with TRBJ1-5; D may be TRBD1 (6 bases). The CDR3 totals 13 residues. CDR1 and CDR2 from the germline V gene are GTSNPN and SVGIG (reference sequence). Trimming stripped 2 bases from V and 4 bases from J, with 9 bases between.

The chain joins TRBV5-5 to TRBJ1-1, with D possibly matching TRBD1 (6 bases). Germline V CDR1 and CDR2: SGHKS, YYEKEE (reference sequence). This CDR3 region has 14 residues. V was clipped by 4 bases and J by 4 bases, with 14 bases between them. CDR3 DNA sequence: TGTGCCAGCAGCCCCACGACAGGAGGCACTGAAGCTTTCTTT. Protein product: CASSPTTGGTEAFF. Full variable domain (missing parts from reference TRBV5-5 and TRBJ1-1): DAGVTQSPTHLIKTRGQQVTLRCSPISGHKSVSWYQQVLGQGPQFIFQYYEKEERGRGNFPDRFSARQFPNYSSELNVNALLLGDSALYLCASSPTTGGTEAFFGQGTRLTVV.